This T cell receptor (beta chain) was documented in a study of OX40 agonist ivuxolimab in advanced cancers. Overall study: Melanoma, hepatocellular carcinoma, head and neck or renal cell cancer occurred in dose-escalation patients.

The CDR3 sequence is 15 residues long. Germline V gene lookup returns CDR1 SGHNT and CDR2 YYREEE (reference sequence). Losses at the gene ends were 5 bases for V and 6 bases for J; bases not matched to a gene: 4. Sequenced by immunoSEQ multiplex PCR; TCRdb stores in-frame clones only, minus some. Among 20,000 to 30,000 clones listed, approximately 88% were seen once. About this clone: Its antigen is currently unknown.

General study points: Antigen specificity of clonally expanded peripheral T cells was not established. Averaging showed that CD8+ T cells had more expanded clones than CD4+ did. In the 0.1-3.0 mg/kg groups, partial responders showed among the lowest expansion.

This TCR came from an adult with an advanced solid tumor such as melanoma, head and neck, liver or kidney cancer. The sequencing used CD4+ or CD8+ T cells sorted from blood, collected in a trial of the OX40 agonist ivuxolimab. The chain is built from TRBV5-4 and TRBJ2-1, with 14 bases lining up with TRBD2. The CDR3 nucleotides read TGTGCCAGCAGGGCCGGGACTAGCGGGGGCAATGAGCAGTTCTTC. It translates to CASRAGTSGGNEQFF.